This T cell receptor (beta chain) stems from a study of a mutant IDH1 vaccine in newly diagnosed glioma. Study details: Males made up about 62% and females about 40% of treated patients, whose mean age was approximately 43 years. Most patients had received both radiotherapy and temozolomide, the prior options being radiotherapy, temozolomide, or both.

This CDR3 comprises 15 residues. The germline gives CDR1 SQVTM, CDR2 ANQGSEA. This sample's time point: week 47, end of study. In every dose of vaccine, 300 ug of mutant IDH1 20-mer peptide was given alongside topical imiquimod. Each patient was administered eight vaccinations, scheduled in weeks 1, 3, 5, 7, 11, 15, 19 and 23. Concerning this clone: Antigen unknown. A read error may account for a junction end that differs from germline.

This table comes from immunoSEQ multiplex PCR, and its TCRdb copy is limited to in-frame clones, with some not included. This table has about 94,000 clones, around nine tenths appearing once. This sequence joins TRBV29-1 and TRBJ2-3; 15 bases match TRBD2. This TCR was sampled from a woman between 50 and 59 years old with glioma. The specimen was PBMCs, collected from a glioma patient whose treatment included an IDH1 peptide vaccine. CDR3 region: CSVEGLAGGTDTQYF. CDR3 coding DNA: TGCAGCGTGGAAGGACTAGCGGGAGGGACCGATACGCAGTATTTT.